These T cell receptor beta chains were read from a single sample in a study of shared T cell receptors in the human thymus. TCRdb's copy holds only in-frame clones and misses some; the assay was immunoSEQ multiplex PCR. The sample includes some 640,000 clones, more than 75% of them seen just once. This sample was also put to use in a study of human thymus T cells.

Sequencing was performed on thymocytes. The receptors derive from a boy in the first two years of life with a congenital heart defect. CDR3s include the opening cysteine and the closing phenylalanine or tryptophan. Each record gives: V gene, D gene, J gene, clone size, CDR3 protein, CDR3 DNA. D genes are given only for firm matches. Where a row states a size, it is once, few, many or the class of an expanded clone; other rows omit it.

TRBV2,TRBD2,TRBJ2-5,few,CASNQGLATLETQYF,TGTGCCAGCAATCAGGGACTAGCGACGTTAGAGACCCAGTACTTC
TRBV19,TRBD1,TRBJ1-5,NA,CASSTGQGGQPQHF,TGTGCCAGTAGCACGGGACAGGGCGGTCAGCCCCAGCATTTT
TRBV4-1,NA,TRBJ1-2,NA,CASSQVGGDGYTF,TGCGCCAGCAGCCAAGTGGGAGGGGATGGCTACACCTTC
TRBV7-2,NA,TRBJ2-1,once,CASSLTGDEQFF,TGTGCCAGCAGTTTGACTGGCGATGAGCAGTTCTTC
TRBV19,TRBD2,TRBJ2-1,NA,CASSIGSGRPVGEQFF,TGTGCCAGTAGTATTGGTAGCGGGAGGCCCGTGGGTGAGCAGTTCTTC
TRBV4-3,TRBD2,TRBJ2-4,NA,CASSQDRTSGNLKNIQYF,TGCGCCAGCAGCCAAGATCGGACTAGCGGGAACCTAAAAAACATTCAGTACTTC
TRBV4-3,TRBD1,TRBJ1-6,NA,CASSQDHRDRGSPLHF,TGCGCCAGCAGCCAAGATCACCGGGACAGGGGTTCACCCCTCCACTTT
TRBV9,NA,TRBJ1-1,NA,CASSNGNTEAFF,TGTGCCAGCAGCAACGGGAACACTGAAGCTTTCTTT
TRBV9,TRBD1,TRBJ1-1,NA,CASSPLPGQGMDGFVTEAFF,TGTGCCAGCAGCCCCCTCCCGGGACAGGGTATGGACGGGTTTGTAACTGAAGCTTTCTTT
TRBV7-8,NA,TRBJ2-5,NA,CATSPGSEPRETQYF,TGTGCCACCTCCCCGGGGAGCGAACCGAGGGAGACCCAGTACTTC
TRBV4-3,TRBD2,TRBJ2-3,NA,CASSQDLVEAGSAGDTQYF,TGCGCCAGCAGCCAAGATCTGGTGGAAGCGGGGTCTGCAGGAGATACGCAGTATTTT
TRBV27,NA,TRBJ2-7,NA,CASSLGDSYREQYF,TGTGCCAGCAGTTTAGGGGACTCTTACCGGGAGCAGTACTTC
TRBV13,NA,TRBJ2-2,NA,CASSLLGDSLGTGELFF,TGTGCCAGCAGCTTGCTGGGCGACAGTTTGGGCACCGGGGAGCTGTTTTTT
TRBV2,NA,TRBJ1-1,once,CASSEEGWGYEAFF,TGTGCCAGCAGTGAGGAGGGTTGGGGGTATGAAGCTTTCTTT
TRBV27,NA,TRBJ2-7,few,CASSGLAGLTYEQYF,TGTGCCAGCAGTGGCCTGGCAGGCCTTACCTACGAGCAGTACTTC
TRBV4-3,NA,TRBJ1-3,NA,CASSQDRLTRGDTIYF,TGCGCCAGCAGCCAAGATCGACTCACCCGGGGGGACACCATATATTTT
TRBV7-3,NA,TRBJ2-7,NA,CASSSTGTAYEQYF,TGTGCCAGCAGCTCGACAGGGACTGCCTACGAGCAGTACTTC
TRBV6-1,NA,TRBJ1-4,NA,CASSEYGLINEKLFF,TGTGCCAGCAGTGAATACGGACTGATTAATGAAAAACTGTTTTTT
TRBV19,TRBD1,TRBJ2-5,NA,CASTARGTGEGETQYF,TGTGCCAGTACCGCACGAGGGACAGGGGAAGGAGAGACCCAGTACTTC
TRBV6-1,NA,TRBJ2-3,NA,CASSEALRGRDTDTQYF,TGTGCCAGCAGTGAAGCGCTTCGGGGGAGAGACACAGATACGCAGTATTTT
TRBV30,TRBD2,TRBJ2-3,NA,CAWSLGTSGDTQYF,TGTGCCTGGAGTTTGGGGACTAGCGGGGATACGCAGTATTTT
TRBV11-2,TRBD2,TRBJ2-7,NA,CASSFPGLASYEQYF,TGTGCCAGCAGCTTCCCAGGACTAGCGTCGTACGAGCAGTACTTC
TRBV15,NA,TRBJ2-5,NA,CATSRPRELTQYF,TGTGCCACCAGCAGACCACGGGAGCTGACCCAGTACTTC
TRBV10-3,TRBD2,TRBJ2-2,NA,CAMGTGGGWLDTGELFF,TGTGCCATGGGGACCGGCGGGGGGTGGTTGGACACCGGGGAGCTGTTTTTT
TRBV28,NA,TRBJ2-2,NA,CASSLGGYIMYTGELFF,TGTGCCAGCAGTTTAGGAGGGTACATCATGTACACCGGGGAGCTGTTTTTT
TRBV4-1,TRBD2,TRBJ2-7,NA,CASSQVPQREVHEQYF,TGCGCCAGCAGCCAAGTGCCCCAGCGGGAGGTCCACGAGCAGTACTTC
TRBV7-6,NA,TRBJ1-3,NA,CASSSESGAVVPGNTIYF,TGTGCCAGCAGCAGTGAGAGCGGGGCTGTAGTGCCTGGAAACACCATATATTTT
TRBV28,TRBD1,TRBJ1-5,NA,CASSCPGQGAGQPQHF,TGTGCCAGCAGTTGCCCGGGACAGGGGGCGGGTCAGCCCCAGCATTTT
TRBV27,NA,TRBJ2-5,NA,CASRELYQETQYF,TGTGCCAGCAGAGAACTGTACCAAGAGACCCAGTACTTC
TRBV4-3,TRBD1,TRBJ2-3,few,CASSRKDRARTDTQYF,TGCGCCAGCAGCCGAAAGGACAGGGCGAGGACAGATACGCAGTATTTT
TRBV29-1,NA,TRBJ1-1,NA,CSVEGTGQTNTEAFF,TGCAGCGTTGAAGGAACCGGACAGACGAACACTGAAGCTTTCTTT
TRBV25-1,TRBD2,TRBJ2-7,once,CASSEYSGNYEQYF,TGTGCCAGCAGTGAATACAGCGGGAACTACGAGCAGTACTTC
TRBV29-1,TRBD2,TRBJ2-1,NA,CSVECDGGSLHEQFF,TGCAGCGTTGAATGTGACGGGGGGTCCCTTCATGAGCAGTTCTTC
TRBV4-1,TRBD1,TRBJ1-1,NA,CASSQDTGGNTEAFF,TGCGCCAGCAGCCAAGATACAGGGGGTAACACTGAAGCTTTCTTT
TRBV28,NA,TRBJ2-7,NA,CASSPNPTGYEQYF,TGTGCCAGCAGCCCAAACCCAACAGGGTACGAGCAGTACTTC
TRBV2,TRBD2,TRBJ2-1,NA,CASISGTEDYNEQFF,TGTGCCAGCATAAGCGGGACGGAGGACTACAATGAGCAGTTCTTC
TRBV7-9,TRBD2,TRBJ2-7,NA,CASSLAPIGSGGAYEQYF,TGTGCCAGCAGCTTAGCGCCTATTGGGAGCGGGGGGGCCTACGAGCAGTACTTC
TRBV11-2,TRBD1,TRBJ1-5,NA,CASSLVRQGFPQPQHF,TGTGCCAGCAGCTTAGTAAGACAGGGTTTCCCGCAGCCCCAGCATTTT
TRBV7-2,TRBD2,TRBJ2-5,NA,CASSSGLAGGETQYF,TGTGCCAGCAGCTCGGGACTAGCGGGGGGGGAGACCCAGTACTTC
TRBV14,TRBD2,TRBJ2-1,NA,CASSQVGLAGGSSYNEQFF,TGTGCCAGCAGCCAAGTGGGACTAGCGGGGGGTAGCTCCTACAATGAGCAGTTCTTC